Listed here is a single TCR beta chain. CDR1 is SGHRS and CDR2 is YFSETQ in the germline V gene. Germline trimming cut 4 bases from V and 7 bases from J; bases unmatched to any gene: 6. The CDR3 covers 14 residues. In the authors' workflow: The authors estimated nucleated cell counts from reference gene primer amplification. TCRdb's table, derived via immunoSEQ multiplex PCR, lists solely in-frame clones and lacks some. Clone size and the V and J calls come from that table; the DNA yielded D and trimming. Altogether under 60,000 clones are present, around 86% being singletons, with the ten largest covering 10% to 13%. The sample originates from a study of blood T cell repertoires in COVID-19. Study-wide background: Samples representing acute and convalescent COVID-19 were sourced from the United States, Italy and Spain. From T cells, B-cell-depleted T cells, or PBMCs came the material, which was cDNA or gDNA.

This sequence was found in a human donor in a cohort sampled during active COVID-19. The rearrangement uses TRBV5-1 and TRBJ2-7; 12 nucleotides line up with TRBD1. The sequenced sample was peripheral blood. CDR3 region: CASSPRDRGHEQYF. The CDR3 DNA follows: TGCGCCAGCAGCCCGCGGGACAGGGGGCATGAGCAGTACTTC.